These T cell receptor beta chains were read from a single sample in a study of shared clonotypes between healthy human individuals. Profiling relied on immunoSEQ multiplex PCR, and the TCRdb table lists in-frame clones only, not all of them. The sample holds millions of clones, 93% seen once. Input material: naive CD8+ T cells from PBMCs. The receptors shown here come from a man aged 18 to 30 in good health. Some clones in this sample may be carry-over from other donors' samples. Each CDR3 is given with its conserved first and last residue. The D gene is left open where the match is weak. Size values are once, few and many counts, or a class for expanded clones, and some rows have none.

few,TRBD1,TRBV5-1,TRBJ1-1,CASSLARQGMNTEAFF,TGCGCCAGCAGCTTGGCGCGACAGGGAATGAACACTGAAGCTTTCTTT
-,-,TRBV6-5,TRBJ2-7,CASRPGQPAVYEQYF,TGTGCCAGCAGGCCTGGACAGCCTGCGGTCTACGAGCAGTACTTC
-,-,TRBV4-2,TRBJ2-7,CASSQVLATHEQYF,TGTGCCAGCAGCCAAGTCCTAGCGACCCACGAGCAGTACTTC
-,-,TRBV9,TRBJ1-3,CASRPGSGNTIYF,TGTGCCAGCCGGCCAGGGTCTGGAAACACCATATATTTT
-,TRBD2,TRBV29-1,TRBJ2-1,CSATSGMGEQFF,TGCAGCGCGACTAGCGGGATGGGGGAGCAGTTCTTC
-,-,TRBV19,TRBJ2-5,CASSSIGVVKTQYF,TGTGCCAGTAGTAGTATAGGTGTTGTAAAGACCCAGTACTTC
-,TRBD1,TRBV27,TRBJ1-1,CASRYGTGVTEAFF,TGTGCCAGCAGATATGGGACAGGGGTGACTGAAGCTTTCTTT
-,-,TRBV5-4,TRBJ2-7,CASSAGSYEQYF,TGTGCCAGCAGCGCTGGATCCTACGAGCAGTACTTC
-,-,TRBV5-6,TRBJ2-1,CASSPSLGSYNEQFF,TGTGCCAGCAGCCCCTCCTTGGGGAGCTACAATGAGCAGTTCTTC
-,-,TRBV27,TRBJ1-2,CASSLLSGTSRGYTF,TGTGCCAGCAGTTTATTATCCGGGACCTCCCGGGGCTACACCTTC
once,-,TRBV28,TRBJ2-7,CASSLSQGLLTYEQYF,TGTGCCAGCAGTTTGTCACAGGGTTTATTGACCTACGAGCAGTACTTC
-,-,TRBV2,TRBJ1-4,CASSARQLHEGKLFF,TGTGCCAGCAGTGCCCGACAGTTGCACGAGGGAAAACTGTTTTTT
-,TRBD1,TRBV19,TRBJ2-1,CASSLGSGTGVYNEQFF,TGTGCCAGTAGTTTAGGAAGTGGGACAGGGGTATACAATGAGCAGTTCTTC
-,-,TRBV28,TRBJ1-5,CASSVPVNQPQHF,TGTGCCAGCAGTGTACCGGTCAATCAGCCCCAGCATTTT
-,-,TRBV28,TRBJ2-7,CASSLGFGGLYEQYF,TGTGCCAGCAGTTTAGGTTTCGGGGGGCTGTACGAGCAGTACTTC
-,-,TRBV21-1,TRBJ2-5,CASSKASGGGETQYF,TGTGCCAGCAGCAAAGCCTCAGGGGGGGGAGAGACCCAGTACTTC
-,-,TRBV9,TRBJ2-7,CASSPSGTFREQYF,TGTGCCAGCAGCCCCTCCGGGACGTTCCGCGAGCAGTACTTC
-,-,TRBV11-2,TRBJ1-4,CASSLSVNEKLFF,TGTGCCAGCAGCTTAAGTGTCAATGAAAAACTGTTTTTT
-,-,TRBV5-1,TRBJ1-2,CASSLGQPGDYTF,TGCGCCAGCAGCTTGGGACAACCCGGAGACTACACCTTC
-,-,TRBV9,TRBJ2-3,CASSVVEGPTDTQYF,TGTGCCAGCAGCGTAGTCGAGGGGCCCACAGATACGCAGTATTTT
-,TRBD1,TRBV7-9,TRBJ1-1,CASSTDRVRGVNTEAFF,TGTGCCAGCAGCACCGACAGGGTTCGGGGAGTGAACACTGAAGCTTTCTTT
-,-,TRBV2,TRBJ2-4,CASSGDNPLAKNIQYF,TGTGCCAGCAGTGGGGACAACCCGTTAGCCAAAAACATTCAGTACTTC
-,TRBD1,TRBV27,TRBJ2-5,CASYGTGGDRERETQYF,TGTGCCAGCTACGGTACTGGAGGGGACAGGGAACGAGAGACCCAGTACTTC
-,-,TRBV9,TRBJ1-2,CASSDREDYGYTF,TGTGCCAGCAGCGATAGGGAGGACTATGGCTACACCTTC
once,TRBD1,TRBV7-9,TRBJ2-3,CASSHDRGWTDTQYF,TGTGCCAGCAGCCATGACAGGGGATGGACAGATACGCAGTATTTT